The clone carrying this T cell receptor (beta chain) was seen ten or more times. As it was prepared, the TCRbeta library received unique molecular identifiers. TCRdb reanalysed the PCR reads using MiXCR and keeps one entry per CDR3 protein. The data show about 610,000 distinct CDR3 sequences, roughly a tenth seen once. These data originate in a study of T-cell reconstitution after alpha-beta-depleted transplantation in children. Trimming cost V 3 bases and J 4 bases, with 6 bases left between them. The germline V gene encodes CDR1 LGHDT and CDR2 YNNKEL (reference sequence). This CDR3 region has 13 residues.

The source material was PBMCs from the stem cell graft donor, sampled from the stem cell graft. V usage is TRBV3-1 and J usage is TRBJ1-4; D ambiguous. The TCR comes from a human donor who donated a stem cell graft to a child with acute myeloid leukemia. In DNA, the CDR3 is TGTGCCAGCAGCCAGCGGGGTAATGAAAAACTGTTTTTT. Translation gives CASSQRGNEKLFF.